The clone carrying this TCR beta chain was seen more than once but under ten times. What it binds is not known. One junction end disagrees with the germline gene, perhaps due to a read error. PCR primers comprised 60 Vbeta and 13 Jbeta primers. Here immunoSEQ multiplex PCR was the method, and the copy in TCRdb shows in-frame clones only, minus some. Of over 120,000 clones listed, approximately 70% are singletons. The data were obtained in a study of cytomegalovirus exposure and HLA in healthy donors. Study-wide points: An observed cluster of highly shared sequence variants was recorded as a likely sequencing artifact. Later analysis suggested most CMV-associated TCR beta chains were HLA-restricted.

The CDR3 has 14 amino acids. CDR1 LNHNV and CDR2 YYDKDF come from the germline V gene (reference sequence). This chain joins TRBV15 and TRBJ2-7; D perhaps matches TRBD2 (5 bases). The TCR comes from an older woman in good health and CMV-seropositive. The sequencing input was PBMCs. The CDR3 region is CATSRDLVGRGWHF. The CDR3 bases are TGTGCCACCAGCAGAGATTTAGTCGGCCGGGGATGGCACTTC.